This is a list of T cell receptor beta chains from one sample in a study of T cell responses to AZD1222 COVID-19 vaccine. Clones were read by immunoSEQ multiplex PCR, and TCRdb kept only the in-frame ones, dropping some. The sample carries more than 95,000 clones, more than 75% recorded once. The sample consisted of peripheral blood, taken on day 0 of AZD1222 vaccination. The receptors shown here come from an adult in good health. The CDR3 runs from the conserved cysteine through the conserved F or W. D genes are given only for firm matches. Size is stated for part of the rows, as once, few or many counts, or as a class when the clone is expanded.

14,.,.,TRBV2,TRBJ2-3,CASGRSSGTDTQYF,TGTGCCAGCGGACGGTCCAGCGGCACAGATACGCAGTATTTT
16,TRBD1,.,TRBV2,TRBJ1-5,CASSEQGVSSNQPQHF,TGTGCCAGCAGTGAACAGGGGGTTTCTAGCAATCAGCCCCAGCATTTT
13,.,.,TRBV7-9,TRBJ2-1,CASSLGNLNEQFF,TGTGCCAGCAGCTTGGGCAACCTAAATGAGCAGTTCTTC
16,TRBD1,.,TRBV4-1,TRBJ1-2,CASSQVTGGAIGGYTF,TGCGCCAGCAGCCAAGTCACAGGGGGCGCGATTGGTGGCTACACCTTC
14,TRBD2,.,TRBV19,TRBJ2-5,CASRSDGRVETQYF,TGTGCCAGTCGTTCGGACGGGAGGGTAGAGACCCAGTACTTC
17,TRBD1,.,TRBV15,TRBJ2-3,CATSSQRGTGLTDTQYF,TGTGCCACCAGCTCTCAAAGAGGGACAGGCCTCACAGATACGCAGTATTTT
14,TRBD2,.,TRBV9,TRBJ2-7,CASSVNGRGNEQYF,TGTGCCAGCAGCGTTAACGGGAGGGGGAACGAGCAGTACTTC
15,TRBD1,.,TRBV7-2,TRBJ1-5,CASSQGGGGNQPQHF,TGTGCCAGCAGCCAGGGGGGAGGAGGCAATCAGCCCCAGCATTTT
14,.,.,TRBV25-1,TRBJ2-3,CASSRPDVTDTQYF,TGTGCCAGCAGCCGGCCAGACGTCACAGATACGCAGTATTTT
12,.,.,TRBV21-1,TRBJ2-1,CASSKVYLTFFF,TGTGCCAGCAGCAAAGTCTACCTCACCTTCTTCTTC
14,.,.,TRBV9,TRBJ1-6,CASSVSSPYSPLHF,TGTGCCAGCAGCGTTTCCTCTCCTTATTCACCCCTCCACTTT
15,.,.,TRBV21-1,TRBJ1-2,CASSKAPPLNYGYTF,TGTGCCAGCAGCAAAGCCCCGCCGCTAAACTATGGCTACACCTTC
15,.,.,TRBV5-5,TRBJ1-2,CASSLTSSPNYGYTF,TGTGCCAGCAGCCTCACAAGCTCTCCTAACTATGGCTACACCTTC
15,TRBD2,.,TRBV2,TRBJ2-1,CASSEIAGAYNEQFF,TGTGCCAGCAGTGAAATAGCGGGGGCCTACAATGAGCAGTTCTTC
14,.,.,TRBV28,TRBJ1-1,CASSLPGEGGVAFF,TGTGCCAGCAGTTTGCCGGGGGAGGGAGGAGTAGCTTTCTTT
11,.,.,TRBV20-1,TRBJ2-7,CSASLEYEQYF,TGCAGTGCTAGTCTGGAGTACGAGCAGTACTTC
15,TRBD1,.,TRBV28,TRBJ1-6,CASSPPGQNNSPLHF,TGTGCCAGCAGTCCGCCGGGACAGAATAATTCACCCCTCCACTTT
15,.,.,TRBV30,TRBJ1-4,CAWSEEGNANEKLFF,TGTGCCTGGAGTGAGGAGGGGAACGCCAATGAAAAACTGTTTTTT
13,TRBD1,.,TRBV2,TRBJ1-4,CASRGTGGEKLFF,TGTGCCAGCCGCGGGACAGGGGGGGAAAAACTGTTTTTT
16,.,.,TRBV9,TRBJ2-1,CASSEEGGRGYNEQFF,TGTGCCAGCAGCGAAGAAGGGGGGCGTGGCTACAATGAGCAGTTCTTC
15,TRBD2,.,TRBV6-5,TRBJ2-7,CASSRLAASSYEQYF,TGTGCCAGCAGTCGACTAGCGGCCAGCTCCTACGAGCAGTACTTC
12,.,.,TRBV28,TRBJ2-2,CASTLGTGELFF,TGTGCCAGCACCCTTGGGACCGGGGAGCTGTTTTTT
16,.,.,TRBV7-3,TRBJ1-6,CASSLSGPGANSPLHF,TGTGCCAGCAGCTTATCTGGCCCCGGAGCGAATTCACCCCTCCACTTT
13,.,.,TRBV19,TRBJ1-5,CASSTNADQPQHF,TGTGCCAGTAGCACCAACGCAGATCAGCCCCAGCATTTT
11,.,once,TRBV27,TRBJ2-1,CASSSPDEQFF,TGTGCCAGCAGTTCCCCGGATGAGCAGTTCTTC
13,.,.,TRBV18,TRBJ1-1,CASSPRSQAEAFF,TGTGCCAGCTCACCCAGGTCTCAAGCTGAAGCTTTCTTT
14,.,.,TRBV11-2,TRBJ2-2,CASMDMGITGELFF,TGTGCCAGCATGGATATGGGTATCACCGGGGAGCTGTTTTTT